These T cell receptor beta chains were read from a single sample in a study of blood T cell repertoires in COVID-19. Here immunoSEQ multiplex PCR was the method, and the copy in TCRdb shows in-frame clones only, minus some. The profile shows more than 200,000 clones, approximately 86% of them singletons. The sequencing sample was made of PBMCs or T cells enriched from blood (not recorded which). All receptors derive from a woman aged 45-60 years who had recovered from COVID-19. The CDR3 runs from the conserved cysteine through the conserved F or W. The D gene is left open where the match is weak. The listing skips clone size in some rows; elsewhere it reads once, few, many or a size class.

TRBV30	.	TRBD1	TRBJ1-2	12	TGTGCCTGGGGCAACAGGGGCGGAGGCTACACCTTC	CAWGNRGGGYTF
TRBV5-1	.	.	TRBJ2-5	15	TGCGCCAGCAGCTTGGCCGTCGGCCGAGGGGAGACCCAGTACTTC	CASSLAVGRGETQYF
TRBV28	.	TRBD2	TRBJ2-5	15	TGTGCCAGCAGTTTCCAGACTAGCGGGCAAGAGACCCAGTACTTC	CASSFQTSGQETQYF
TRBV5-5	.	.	TRBJ2-2	16	TGTGCCAGCAGCTTGGTGCCGCAGTCCCACACCGGGGAGCTGTTTTTT	CASSLVPQSHTGELFF
TRBV21-1	.	.	TRBJ1-6	17	TGTGCCAGCAGCAAAGGTACCGGCAGGGTAGTTTGTTGGCCCCTCCACTTT	CASSKGTGRVVCWPLHF
TRBV10-1	.	TRBD2	TRBJ2-3	13	TGCGCCAGCGCCAACCGGGAGGCAGATACGCAGTATTTT	CASANREADTQYF
TRBV28	.	.	TRBJ1-1	13	TGTGCCAGCAGTCCCAGATTGAACACTGAAGCTTTCTTT	CASSPRLNTEAFF
TRBV19	once	TRBD1	TRBJ2-3	17	TGTGCCAGTAGTAGCCCCAGGGGGACAGGGGCTGAAGATACGCAGTATTTT	CASSSPRGTGAEDTQYF
TRBV5-1	.	.	TRBJ1-2	13	TGCGCCAGCAGCTTGGTAGCCCGCTATGGCTACACCTTC	CASSLVARYGYTF
TRBV27	.	.	TRBJ1-1	14	TGTGCCAGCAGTTCCCAGATTTGGAACACTGAAGCTTTCTTT	CASSSQIWNTEAFF
TRBV12-5	few	TRBD1	TRBJ1-4	13	TGTGCTAGTGGTCTAGGACAGGGGGAAAAACTGTTTTTT	CASGLGQGEKLFF
TRBV4-3	.	.	TRBJ2-7	16	TGCGCCAGCAGCCAAGATTTAGGGGGTCCATCCTACGAGCAGTACTTC	CASSQDLGGPSYEQYF
TRBV5-1	.	.	TRBJ2-2	16	TGCGCCAGCAGCTTCTTTCCCCAGGGTGACACCGGGGAGCTGTTTTTT	CASSFFPQGDTGELFF
TRBV5-1	once	.	TRBJ2-1	15	TGCGCCAGCAGCTGGGGACAAGGGGCGTTGGATGAGCAGTTCTTC	CASSWGQGALDEQFF
TRBV5-1	.	TRBD1	TRBJ1-1	15	TGCGCCAGCAGCGGGGGACAGAGAATGAACACTGAAGCTTTCTTT	CASSGGQRMNTEAFF
TRBV10-3	.	.	TRBJ2-1	14	TGTGCCATCAGTGAGCCCCAACTTTACAATGAGCAGTTCTTC	CAISEPQLYNEQFF
TRBV18	.	TRBD2	TRBJ2-1	14	TGTGCCAGCTCACCGACTAGCGGGATATACGAGCAGTTCTTC	CASSPTSGIYEQFF
TRBV6-4	.	TRBD1	TRBJ2-3	18	TGTGCCAGCAGTGAATCCGGGACAGGGGTTTCGGGCACAGATACGCAGTATTTT	CASSESGTGVSGTDTQYF
TRBV5-1	.	.	TRBJ2-7	14	TGCGCCAGCAGCGCCATTAGCGGATCCTACGAGCAGTACTTC	CASSAISGSYEQYF
TRBV6-6	.	.	TRBJ1-6	14	TGTGCCAGCATGGGGCGCCGTGATAATTCACCCCTCCACTTT	CASMGRRDNSPLHF
TRBV10-3	.	TRBD1	TRBJ1-3	14	TGTGCCAGCCACGACACCAGGGGGGGAAACACCATATATTTT	CASHDTRGGNTIYF
TRBV20-1	.	.	TRBJ1-1	10	TGCAGTGCTGGACAGAATGAAGCTTTCTTT	CSAGQNEAFF
TRBV2	.	.	TRBJ2-5	13	TGTGCCAGCAGTGCCTCTCGGGGGAAGACCCAGTACTTC	CASSASRGKTQYF
TRBV2	.	.	TRBJ2-3	12	TGTGCCAGCATAGGGGCCACAGATACGCAGTATTTT	CASIGATDTQYF
TRBV27	.	.	TRBJ2-3	14	TGTGCCAGCAGTGAACTAGGATCCACAGATACGCAGTATTTT	CASSELGSTDTQYF
TRBV6-1	.	.	TRBJ2-2	18	TGTGCCAGCAGTGAGGCCTTAGCGAGGGCGGGTAGCACCGGGGAGCTGTTTTTT	CASSEALARAGSTGELFF
TRBV6-5	.	TRBD1	TRBJ2-7	14	TGTGCCAGCAGCCGTACCCCGACAGGGGACGAGCAGTACTTC	CASSRTPTGDEQYF